The 6 T cell receptor beta chains below all came from one sample that was sequenced in a study. The sorted Tregs were CD4+CD25+CD127-/low cells. Using its own MiXCR run on the 5' RACE reads, TCRdb lists one record per CDR3 protein. This sample has about 40,000 distinct CDR3 sequences; about 20% occur once, and the top ten carry approximately 4.1%. Sequences were obtained from Tregs sorted from blood. These receptors were collected from a female donor with breast cancer.

This clonotype was counted between two and nine times. The CDR3 nucleotides are TGTGCCAGCAGTCACCGACAGAACCCTAACTATGGCTACACCTTC. Residues: CASSHRQNPNYGYTF. The chain is built from TRBV28 and TRBJ1-2; possibly TRBD1 for D (5 bases). The germline V and J ends were trimmed by 5 bases and 0 bases, with 13 bases remaining between them. Germline values: CDR1 MDHEN, CDR2 SYDVKM. The CDR3 loop spans 15 amino acids.

This chain joins TRBV2 and TRBJ2-7; 7 bases match TRBD2. The germline V gene has CDR1 SNHLY and CDR2 FYNNEI. The CDR3 has 14 amino acids. The ends lost 8 bases at V and 2 bases at J; junction bases unmatched: 9. The CDR3 region has the DNA TGTGCCAGCGGGAGGGCAGTAACAACCTACGAGCAGTACTTC. Translation: CASGRAVTTYEQYF.

This clonotype was observed many times. V gene TRBV20-1 combines with J gene TRBJ2-7; 9 nucleotides line up with TRBD2. This CDR3 is built from 16 residues. The J segment lost 0 bases and the V segment lost 3 bases, leaving 9 bases of the junction unmatched. Germline-derived CDR1 and CDR2 are DFQATT and SNEGSKA (reference sequence). CDR3 residues: CSASGRTSDFSYEQYF. CDR3 DNA sequence: TGCAGTGCTAGCGGGAGGACTAGCGACTTCTCCTACGAGCAGTACTTC.

V and J are TRBV5-1 and TRBJ2-7; D unclear. The length of the CDR3 is 11 residues. CDR1 is SGHRS, CDR2 YFSETQ, per germline. The germline V and J ends were trimmed by 4 bases and 8 bases, with 10 bases remaining between them. In nucleotides, the CDR3 is TGCGCCAGCAGCCTTGGAGAGAAGCAGTACTTC. Translation: CASSLGEKQYF. Complete variable domain (other parts from reference TRBV5-1 and TRBJ2-7): KAGVTQTPRYLIKTRGQQVTLSCSPISGHRSVSWYQQTPGQGLQFLFEYFSETQRNKGNFPGRFSGRQFSNSRSEMNVSTLELGDSALYLCASSLGEKQYFGPGTRLTVT.

This clonotype has a handful of counts. The rearrangement uses TRBV20-1 and TRBJ2-1; 8 bases align to TRBD1. The trim removed 6 bases at V and 2 bases at J, leaving 9 bases unmatched. CDR3 size: 15 residues. Germline loops: CDR1 DFQATT, CDR2 SNEGSKA (reference sequence). CDR3 sequence (DNA): TGCAGTGCCCCATCGGCAGGGGGCCCCTACAATGAGCAGTTCTTC. Protein sequence: CSAPSAGGPYNEQFF.

This clonotype has ten or more counts. This sequence joins TRBV6-5 and TRBJ2-1, with 9 bases that match TRBD2. Germline V CDR1 and CDR2: MNHEY, SVGAGI. The CDR3 sequence is 14 residues long. J lost 8 bases, V lost 0 bases, and 2 bases had no gene match. The CDR3 DNA follows: TGTGCCAGCAGTTACTCTAGCGGGAGCTATGAGCAGTTCTTC. Its protein product is CASSYSSGSYEQFF.